This entry concerns a single TCR beta chain. The antigen is undetermined. Data came from immunoSEQ multiplex PCR; TCRdb stores just in-frame clones and leaves some out. The table shows approximately 64,000 clones, with roughly 90% occurring only once. The data are from a study of OX40 agonist ivuxolimab in advanced cancers. Study as a whole: Having had anti-PD-1, anti-PD-L1 or anti-CTLA-4 therapy before was allowed, and over 35% had some. Study-wide findings and caveats: By week 6 at 0.1 to 3.0 mg/kg, blood CD4+ and CD8+ T cells had expanded clonally.

CDR1 MNHNS and CDR2 SASEGT come from the germline V gene. This CDR3 has 14 amino acids. V was cut by 3 bases and J by 0 bases, with 7 bases left in between. The specimen was CD4+ or CD8+ T cells sorted from blood, collected in a trial of the OX40 agonist ivuxolimab. The sequence came from an adult with an advanced solid tumor such as melanoma, head and neck, liver or kidney cancer. The chain uses TRBV6-1 and TRBJ2-3; D not resolved. The CDR3 DNA reads as TGTGCCAGCAGTGACCCCCCTAGCACAGATACGCAGTATTTT. Translated, it gives CASSDPPSTDTQYF.